This TCR beta chain was observed in a study of Ad26.COV2.S vaccination and SARS-CoV-2 variants. On the study more broadly: Administration of Ad26.COV2.S was intramuscular, either once or twice 56 days apart.

The protocol was immunoSEQ multiplex PCR, while the TCRdb copy is restricted to in-frame clones and leaves out a portion. The data hold around 340,000 clones, with roughly 90% observed a single time. Study results and caveats: Greater spike-specific TCR breadth was seen in vaccine recipients than in placebo recipients. Vaccine and placebo recipients had similar non-spike TCR breadth. Reported findings describe substantial breadth in spike-specific CD8+ and CD4+ T cell responses following vaccination.

In regard to this clone: Its specificity is unknown.

Stated treatment: roughly 18 received Ad26.COV2.S at low or high dose, single or two shots; about 5 received placebo; per-sample allocation not given. Day 63 after the first vaccine or placebo injection was the time point for sampling. Trimming pared 2 bases from V and 2 bases from J, leaving 8 bases between. Germline CDR1 and CDR2: LNHNV and YYDKDF (reference sequence). CDR3 size: 14 residues. This TCR derives from a person aged 18 to 59 who received the Ad26.COV2.S COVID-19 vaccine or a placebo. The genes are TRBV15 and TRBJ2-3; D is unresolved. The input for sequencing was peripheral blood, taken in a trial of Ad26.COV2.S vaccine versus placebo. The CDR3 region is CATSRHGVTDTQYF. CDR3 nucleotides: TGTGCCACCAGCAGACACGGAGTCACAGATACGCAGTATTTT.